A selection of T cell receptor beta chains follows, all from one sample in a study of T cell responses to AZD1222 COVID-19 vaccine. Using immunoSEQ multiplex PCR, the repertoire was profiled, and TCRdb retains in-frame clones only, with some absent. The sample yields tens of thousands of clones, around four fifths seen once. This material consisted of peripheral blood, taken on day 0 of AZD1222 vaccination. Receptor source: an adult in good health. Each CDR3 is given with its conserved first and last residue. The D gene is left open where the match is weak. Expanded clones are given a class, and other clones once, few, many or no size at all.

d_call	v_call	j_call	clone_size	cdr3_nt	cdr3_aa
NA	TRBV5-4	TRBJ1-1	NA	TGTGCCAGCAGCCTCCCCGCCGCGTCCACTGAAGCTTTCTTT	CASSLPAASTEAFF
NA	TRBV4-2	TRBJ1-2	NA	TGTGCCAGCAGCCAAGGCACCTCCTGGGGCTACACCTTC	CASSQGTSWGYTF
TRBD2	TRBV5-1	TRBJ2-5	NA	TGCGCCAGCGGGGGGGAGGCGGAGACCCAGTACTTC	CASGGEAETQYF
TRBD2	TRBV7-7	TRBJ2-5	once	TGTGCTAGCAGCTTTACTAGCGGGAGGGGCGAGACCCAGTACTTC	CASSFTSGRGETQYF
NA	TRBV5-4	TRBJ2-3	NA	TGTGCCAGCAGCTTAGGGGGATCATTAAGCACAGATACGCAGTATTTT	CASSLGGSLSTDTQYF
NA	TRBV28	TRBJ1-2	NA	TGTGCCAGCAGCCCCGGAGGGGGTAACTATGGCTACACCTTC	CASSPGGGNYGYTF
NA	TRBV10-3	TRBJ1-2	NA	TGTGCCATCAGTAACGGGGCGGACTATGGCTACACCTTC	CAISNGADYGYTF
NA	TRBV9	TRBJ2-5	few	TGTGCCAGCAGCGTTTCCGGGACACCACAAGAGACCCAGTACTTC	CASSVSGTPQETQYF
NA	TRBV18	TRBJ1-1	NA	TGTGCCAGCTCCCAAGGCAGGGATACGAACACTGAAGCTTTCTTT	CASSQGRDTNTEAFF
TRBD2	TRBV5-4	TRBJ2-5	NA	TGTGCCAGCAGCTCTGGGACTAGCGGGAGGGGAGAGACCCAGTACTTC	CASSSGTSGRGETQYF
NA	TRBV25-1	TRBJ1-5	NA	TGTGCCAGCAGTGGGGAAGGCAGCGGGCTGCCCCAGCATTTT	CASSGEGSGLPQHF
TRBD1	TRBV6-5	TRBJ1-2	NA	TGTGCCAGCAGTTACGTAGGACAGGGAAGTGGCTACACCTTC	CASSYVGQGSGYTF
NA	TRBV14	TRBJ2-7	NA	TGTGCCAGCAGCCCTCTAACCGGGACGGGAACCTACGAGCAGTACTTC	CASSPLTGTGTYEQYF
NA	TRBV30	TRBJ2-2	NA	TGTGCCTGGGTTAGGGGCACCACCGGGGAGCTGTTTTTT	CAWVRGTTGELFF
NA	TRBV3-1/TRBV3-2	TRBJ1-2	NA	TGTGCCAGCAGCCAAGAATCGATAGATCATGGCTACACCTTC	CASSQESIDHGYTF
TRBD2	TRBV6-1	TRBJ2-2	NA	TGTGCCAGCAGTGAAGCTGGGGAGGGAAGGGCCGGGGAGCTGTTTTTT	CASSEAGEGRAGELFF
TRBD1	TRBV6-5	TRBJ2-1	NA	TGTGCCAGCAGTTTGACAGGGGAGGTGGCTGAGCAGTTCTTC	CASSLTGEVAEQFF
TRBD1	TRBV28	TRBJ1-1	NA	TGTGCCAGCAGTCCGACAGGGGTGGCTGAAGCTTTCTTT	CASSPTGVAEAFF
NA	TRBV3-1/TRBV3-2	TRBJ1-6	NA	TGTGCCAGCAGCCAAGTTACGGATTATAATTCACCCCTCCACTTT	CASSQVTDYNSPLHF
TRBD2	TRBV15	TRBJ2-7	few	TGTGCCACCAGCAGAGCGGGCACGGGAGCGGGGGAGCAGTACTTC	CATSRAGTGAGEQYF
NA	TRBV6-2/TRBV6-3	TRBJ2-5	once	TGTGCCAGCAGTTACGAATCAGTGGAGACCCAGTACTTC	CASSYESVETQYF
TRBD1	TRBV7-9	TRBJ2-7	few	TGTGCCAGCAGCCCCTCTGGGACAGGAGTGAGTAGGGAGCAGTACTTC	CASSPSGTGVSREQYF
TRBD2	TRBV11-2	TRBJ2-5	NA	TGTGCCAGCAGCTTTTCCCCTTATGGGGTAGCGGGAGCAGAGACCCAGTACTTC	CASSFSPYGVAGAETQYF
TRBD1	TRBV5-4	TRBJ2-3	NA	TGTGCCAGCAGCTTGGACAGGGGACACACAGATACGCAGTATTTT	CASSLDRGHTDTQYF
NA	TRBV28	TRBJ2-7	NA	TGTGCCAGCAGTTTAGGGTATAAGACGGCATACGAGCAGTACTTC	CASSLGYKTAYEQYF
TRBD2	TRBV9	TRBJ2-3	once	TGTGCCAGCAGCGCACTAGCGGTTACTAGCACAGATACGCAGTATTTT	CASSALAVTSTDTQYF
NA	TRBV5-1	TRBJ1-6	few	TGCGCCAGCGCCCCAGGGGACTCCTATAATTCACCCCTCCACTTT	CASAPGDSYNSPLHF
TRBD1	TRBV3-1/TRBV3-2	TRBJ2-5	once	TGTGCCAGCAGCGGACAGGTTACAGAGACCCAGTACTTC	CASSGQVTETQYF
TRBD2	TRBV10-1	TRBJ2-7	NA	TGCGCCAGCAGTGAAGCCCCGCTAGCGGGGTCCTACGAGCAGTACTTC	CASSEAPLAGSYEQYF
TRBD1	TRBV3-1/TRBV3-2	TRBJ2-7	NA	TGTGCCAGCAGCCACCACGGGACAGGGGCCGAGCAGTACTTC	CASSHHGTGAEQYF
NA	TRBV10-2	TRBJ1-5	NA	TGCGCCAGCAGTGATCCGGAACAGTACAATCAGCCCCAGCATTTT	CASSDPEQYNQPQHF
NA	TRBV5-4	TRBJ1-2	NA	TGTGCCAGCAGCTTGGGGGCCGTAAACTATGGCTACACCTTC	CASSLGAVNYGYTF
NA	TRBV12-3/TRBV12-4	TRBJ2-5	NA	TGTGCCAGCAGTAAGAGGGGAGAGACCCAGTACTTC	CASSKRGETQYF
NA	TRBV5-4	TRBJ2-6	NA	TGTGCCAGCAGCTTAATCGAAAGCTCTGGGGCCAACGTCCTGACTTTC	CASSLIESSGANVLTF
NA	TRBV19	TRBJ1-6	few	TGTGCCAGTACCCCAGGGCAGGGTACGCGGTCACCCCTCCACTTT	CASTPGQGTRSPLHF
NA	TRBV29-1	TRBJ1-1	NA	TGCAGCGTTGGAGAGCTTACCCTGAACACTGAAGCTTTCTTT	CSVGELTLNTEAFF
NA	TRBV5-1	TRBJ2-2	NA	TGCGCCAGCAGCACTGTATCACTGACTTCTGGCGGGGAGCTGTTTTTT	CASSTVSLTSGGELFF
NA	TRBV11-3	TRBJ2-1	NA	TGTGCCAGCAGCTTAGACGGGGGGCTAAGGTACAATGAGCAGTTCTTC	CASSLDGGLRYNEQFF
TRBD1	TRBV12-3/TRBV12-4	TRBJ1-2	NA	TGTGCCAGCAGTCGACAGGGAGCTAATGGCTACACCTTC	CASSRQGANGYTF
TRBD2	TRBV5-1	TRBJ2-1	NA	TGCGCCAGCAGCTTGGTAAGCGGGACCTACAATGAGCAGTTCTTC	CASSLVSGTYNEQFF
NA	TRBV6-5	TRBJ1-5	NA	TGTGCCAGCAGCCTCCGACACAACCAGCCCCAGCATTTT	CASSLRHNQPQHF
NA	TRBV5-4	TRBJ1-1	NA	TGTGCCAGCAGCTCGGCGGACAGCTATGAAGCTTTCTTT	CASSSADSYEAFF
NA	TRBV7-6	TRBJ2-1	NA	TGTGCCAGCAGCTTAGAAGGTGTGGGGAACAATGAGCAGTTCTTC	CASSLEGVGNNEQFF
TRBD1	TRBV6-5	TRBJ1-6	few	TGTGCCAGCAGTTCCTTGGACAGGGAAACTTCACCCCTCCACTTT	CASSSLDRETSPLHF